The 3 T cell receptor beta chains below come from one sample, sequenced in a study of blood T cells in healthy people across ages. The use of a sample-barcoded 5' primer and a J-beta primer mix characterized a second PCR of about 7 to 12 cycles. TCRdb re-called the 5' RACE reads with MiXCR, one entry per CDR3 protein. The sample shows 450,000 to 700,000 distinct CDR3 sequences, approximately 30% of them seen only once. Source material: blood. The source is a woman in her seventies in good health.

This clonotype was seen a few times. CDR3: CASSLKHGGQNTGELFF. In nucleotides, the CDR3 is TGTGCCAGCAGCCTGAAGCACGGGGGCCAAAACACCGGGGAGCTGTTTTTT. This chain uses TRBV11-2 with TRBJ2-2; D is perhaps TRBD1 or TRBD2 (6 bases each). The CDR3 runs 17 residues. V was trimmed by 5 bases and J by 2 bases, leaving 18 bases between them. Per the germline V gene, CDR1 is SGHAT and CDR2 is FQNNGV.

This chain uses TRBV29-1 with TRBJ1-1; D is possibly TRBD1 (6 bases). Germline CDR1 and CDR2: SQVTM and ANQGSEA. The CDR3 covers 13 residues. Trimming removed 7 bases from V and 3 bases from J, with 15 bases in between. This CDR3 reads CSAISGVDTEAFF. CDR3 sequence (DNA): TGCAGCGCCATCTCAGGGGTCGACACTGAAGCTTTCTTT.

V usage is TRBV29-1 and J usage is TRBJ1-2, with D uncertain. The V and J ends lost 4 bases and 4 bases respectively, with 10 bases between them. This CDR3 spans 12 amino acids. Germline CDR1 is SQVTM and CDR2 is ANQGSEA. The DNA for the CDR3 is TGCAGCGTTGGCGGCAAGACCTATGGCTACACCTTC. Its protein product is CSVGGKTYGYTF. Looking up the rest from reference TRBV29-1 and TRBJ1-2 gives the full variable domain: SAVISQKPSRDICQRGTSLTIQCQVDSQVTMMFWYRQQPGQSLTLIATANQGSEATYESGFVIDKFPISRPNLTFSTLTVSNMSPEDSSIYLCSVGGKTYGYTFGSGTRLTVV.